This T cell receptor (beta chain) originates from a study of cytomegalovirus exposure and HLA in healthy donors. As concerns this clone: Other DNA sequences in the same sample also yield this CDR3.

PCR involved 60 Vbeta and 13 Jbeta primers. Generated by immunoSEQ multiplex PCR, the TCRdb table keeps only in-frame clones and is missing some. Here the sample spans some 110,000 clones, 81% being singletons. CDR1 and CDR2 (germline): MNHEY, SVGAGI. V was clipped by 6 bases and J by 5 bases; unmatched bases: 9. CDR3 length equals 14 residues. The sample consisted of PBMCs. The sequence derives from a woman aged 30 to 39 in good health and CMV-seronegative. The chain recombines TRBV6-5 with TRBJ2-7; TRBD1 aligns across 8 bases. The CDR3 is CASSPNTGGHEQYF. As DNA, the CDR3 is TGTGCCAGCAGCCCAAACACAGGGGGTCACGAGCAGTACTTC.